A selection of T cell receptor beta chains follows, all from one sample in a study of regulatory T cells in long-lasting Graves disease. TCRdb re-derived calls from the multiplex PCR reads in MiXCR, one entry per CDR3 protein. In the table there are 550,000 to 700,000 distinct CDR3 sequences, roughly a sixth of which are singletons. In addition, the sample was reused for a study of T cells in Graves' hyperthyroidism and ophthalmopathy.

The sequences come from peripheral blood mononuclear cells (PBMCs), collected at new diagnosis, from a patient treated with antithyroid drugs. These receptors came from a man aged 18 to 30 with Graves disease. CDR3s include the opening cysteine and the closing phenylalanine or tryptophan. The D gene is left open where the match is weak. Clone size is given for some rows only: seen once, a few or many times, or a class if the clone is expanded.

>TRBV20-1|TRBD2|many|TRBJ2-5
TGCAGTGCTAGCGGCGGGAGGTCCTCCCAAGAGACCCAGTACTTC
CSASGGRSSQETQYF
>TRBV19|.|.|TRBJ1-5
TGTGCCACTCAAGGGTGGGGCGATCAGCCCCAGCATTTT
CATQGWGDQPQHF
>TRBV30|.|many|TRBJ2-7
TGTGCCTGGAGTCCGGCAGACTGGTACGAGCAGTACTTC
CAWSPADWYEQYF
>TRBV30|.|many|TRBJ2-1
TGTGCCTGGAGTGGCGGGGGCGAGCAGTTCTTC
CAWSGGGEQFF
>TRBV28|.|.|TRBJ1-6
TGTGCCAGCAGTTTTCCCGATCGTTCGAATTCACCCCTCCACTTT
CASSFPDRSNSPLHF
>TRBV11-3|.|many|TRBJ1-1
TGTGCCAGCAGGATACAGGGAAGGGACACTGAAGCTTTCTTT
CASRIQGRDTEAFF
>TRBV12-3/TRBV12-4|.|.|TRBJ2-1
TGTGCCAGCAGTTATGAGGGTTCCCACAATGAGCAGTTCTTC
CASSYEGSHNEQFF
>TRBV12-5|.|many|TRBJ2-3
TGTGCTAGTGGTTTTGCAATTAGCTCAACAGATACGCAGTATTTT
CASGFAISSTDTQYF
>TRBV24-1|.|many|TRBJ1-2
TGTGCCACCAGTGCCGGGACGGACTATGGCTACACCTTC
CATSAGTDYGYTF
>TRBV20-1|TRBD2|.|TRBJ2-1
TGCAGTGCTCAGACTAGCGGGAGGGTCAATGAGCAGTTCTTC
CSAQTSGRVNEQFF
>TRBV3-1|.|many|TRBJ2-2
TGTGCCGCCGGACCCGGGACGGAGAACACCGGGGAGCTGTTTTTT
CAAGPGTENTGELFF
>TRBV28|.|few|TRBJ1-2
TGTGCCAGCAGTCCCCCGGGAGAGCCAACTCACTATGGCTACACCTTC
CASSPPGEPTHYGYTF
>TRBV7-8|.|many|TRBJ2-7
TGTGCCAGCAGCTTTCCCCCAACGGTCTCGAGTGACTACGAGCAGTACTTC
CASSFPPTVSSDYEQYF
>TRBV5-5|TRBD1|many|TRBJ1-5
TGTGCCAGCAGCCTTGGGACAGGGGGCTATCAGCCCCAGCATTTT
CASSLGTGGYQPQHF
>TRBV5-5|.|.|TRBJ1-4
TGTGCCAGCAGCTTGAGTGGGGCCGGAAAGGAAAAACTGTTTTTT
CASSLSGAGKEKLFF